Below, 21 T cell receptor beta chains from the same sample are listed, as sequenced in a study of metastatic and nonmetastatic thyroid tumors. Treatment of any kind had been given to no patient before thyroid surgery. TCRdb used MiXCR to call clones anew from the PCR reads. The repertoire holds about 7,300 clones, with around 19% as singletons. Input material: adjacent normal tissue. These receptors came from a female donor with papillary thyroid cancer or a benign thyroid nodule (not recorded which). Some clones in this sample may be carry-over from other donors' samples.

This clone is classed as medium-sized. V is TRBV4-1 and J is TRBJ2-1; D call uncertain. This CDR3 spans 12 amino acids. Trimming left V 4 bases short and J 7 bases short, with 8 bases between. Germline V gives CDR1 MGHRA, CDR2 YSYEKL. The CDR3 loop reads CASSLTTNEQFF. The DNA for the CDR3 is TGCGCCAGCAGCCTTACCACGAATGAGCAGTTCTTC.

In this sample, this clone turned up many times. Germline and junction disagree at one end, which may indicate a read error. The chain joins TRBV5-4 to TRBJ2-3; D possibly corresponds to TRBD2 (5 bases). CDR3 length equals 14 residues. The V gene's germline CDR1 is SGHNT and CDR2 YYREEE (reference sequence). The CDR3 loop reads CASSLEVAPDTQYF. DNA of the CDR3: TGCGCCAGCAGCTTGGAGGTAGCGCCAGATACGCAGTATTTT.

By its share, this clone is medium-sized (0.01 to 0.1%). As DNA, the CDR3 is TGTGCCAGTAGAGGGGACCTTAACAATGAGCAGTTCTTC. Translation: CASRGDLNNEQFF. The J gene is TRBJ2-1, the V gene TRBV19; the D gene could be TRBD1 or TRBD2 (5 bases each). CDR1 is LNHDA and CDR2 is SQIVND in the germline V gene (reference sequence). V was trimmed by 6 bases and J by 5 bases, leaving 11 bases between them. The CDR3 totals 13 residues.

The J gene is TRBJ2-3, the V gene TRBV4-2, with D possibly matching TRBD2 (6 bases). Germline V gene lookup returns CDR1 LGHNA and CDR2 YNFKEQ. The CDR3 length is 14 residues. V shed 8 bases and J shed 2 bases, with 14 bases lying between them. CDR3 sequence reads: CASGSPSVTDTQYF. The DNA of the CDR3 is TGTGCCAGCGGGTCGCCTAGCGTCACAGATACGCAGTATTTT.

This clone was picked up many times. The gene calls are TRBV10-1 and TRBJ2-5; no firm D call. This CDR3 is 10 amino acids long. V lost 8 bases and J lost 2, with 3 bases in between. CDR1 is WNHNN, CDR2 SYGVQD, per germline (reference sequence). The CDR3 protein is CASWQETQYF. The CDR3, as DNA: TGCGCCAGCTGGCAAGAGACCCAGTACTTC.

This clone is deemed medium-sized. V gene TRBV30 combines with J gene TRBJ1-4; D is unresolved. Deletions cut 0 bases from V and 10 bases from J, with 6 bases between. CDR3 length: 11 amino acids. The germline V gene has CDR1 GTSNPN and CDR2 SVGIG (reference sequence). CDR3 sequence: CAWSVEGKLFF. CDR3 bases: TGTGCCTGGAGTGTAGAGGGAAAACTGTTTTTT.

This clone ranks as medium-sized (0.01 to 0.1%). The V call is TRBV5-8, the J call TRBJ1-3; D gene unclear. V was clipped by 3 bases and J by 0 bases, with 10 bases between them. CDR3 size: 15 residues. CDR1 is SGHTS, CDR2 YDEGEE, per germline. This CDR3 reads CASSSDFSSGNTIYF. Here the CDR3 DNA reads TGTGCCAGCAGCTCGGACTTTAGCTCTGGAAACACCATATATTTT.

This clone was seen at least ten times. The chain combines TRBV24-1 with TRBJ2-5, with D uncertain. The germline CDR1 and CDR2 sequences are KGHDR and SFDVKD. The V end was cut by 2 bases, the J end by 5 bases, with 20 bases between. The CDR3 runs to 17 residues. CDR3 bases: TGTGCCACCAGTGATTCAATGGTACGGGCGAGTAGGGAGACCCAGTACTTC. This encodes CATSDSMVRASRETQYF.

This clone was seen at least ten times. Germline and junction disagree at one end, which may indicate a read error. The chain recombines TRBV5-4 with TRBJ2-1; unclear D gene. Germline V gene lookup returns CDR1 SGHNT and CDR2 YYREEE (reference sequence). This CDR3 comprises 12 residues. CDR3 amino acids: CASSLRSREQFF. In nucleotides, the CDR3 is TGCGCCAGCAGCTTAAGGTCACGGGAGCAGTTCTTC. The full variable domain, rest sourced from reference TRBV5-4 and TRBJ2-1, is ETGVTQSPTHLIKTRGQQVTLRCSSQSGHNTVSWYQQALGQGPQFIFQYYREEENGRGNFPPRFSGLQFPNYSSELNVNALELDDSALYLCASSLRSREQFFGPGTRLTVL.

This clone rates as medium-sized. The chain joins TRBV30 to TRBJ1-5; no reliable D call. This CDR3 has 12 amino acids. CDR1 and CDR2 from the germline V gene are GTSNPN and SVGIG (reference sequence). Trimming removed 3 bases from V and 3 bases from J, with 6 bases in between. The CDR3 DNA is TGTGCCTGGAGGCTCGCCAATCAGCCCCAGCATTTT. Its protein product is CAWRLANQPQHF.

Ten or more counts support this clone. The V gene is TRBV18, the J gene TRBJ2-3, with 8 bases aligning to TRBD1. With V trimmed by 3 bases and J by 1 base, 6 bases remained unmatched. There are 16 residues in the CDR3. In germline, CDR1 is KGHSH, CDR2 LQKENI. CDR3 amino acids: CASSPVMDRGTDTQYF. The CDR3, as DNA: TGTGCCAGCTCACCTGTTATGGACAGGGGCACAGATACGCAGTATTTT.

This clone is judged medium-sized. This chain joins TRBV5-1 and TRBJ2-5; TRBD2 agrees at 15 bases. The CDR3 loop spans 16 amino acids. J lost 5 bases, V lost 4 bases, and 6 bases had no gene match. Germline V gene sequence: CDR1 SGHRS, CDR2 YFSETQ. CDR3 sequence reads: CASSGGLAGGFETQYF. DNA for the CDR3: TGCGCCAGCAGCGGCGGACTAGCGGGGGGGTTTGAGACCCAGTACTTC.

This clone is medium-sized in the sample. The rearrangement links TRBV6-5 to TRBJ2-1, with 7 bases that match TRBD2. CDR1 and CDR2 from the germline V gene are MNHEY and SVGAGI. V lost 8 bases, J lost 8 bases, and 21 bases stayed unmatched. The CDR3 totals 17 residues. The chain's CDR3 is CASRPTLARFRRDEQFF. CDR3 sequence (DNA): TGTGCCAGCCGGCCCACACTAGCGCGATTCCGACGCGATGAGCAGTTCTTC.

The chain recombines TRBV11-2 with TRBJ2-2; D possibly corresponds to TRBD1 (5 bases). Trimming took 3 bases from V and 3 from J, leaving 14 bases between them. The germline V gene encodes CDR1 SGHAT and CDR2 FQNNGV. The CDR3 runs 16 residues. This CDR3 is CASSFLTGVDTGELFF. The CDR3 nucleotides read TGTGCCAGCAGCTTCCTTACAGGTGTAGACACCGGGGAGCTGTTTTTT. Combining the CDR3 with reference TRBV11-2 and TRBJ2-2 gives the whole variable domain EAGVAQSPRYKIIEKRQSVAFWCNPISGHATLYWYQQILGQGPKLLIQFQNNGVVDDSQLPKDRFSAERLKGVDSTLKIQPAKLEDSAVYLCASSFLTGVDTGELFFGEGSRLTVL.

This clone is classed as medium-sized. The V gene is TRBV6-1, the J gene TRBJ2-2, with TRBD2 matching over 12 bases. CDR3 length equals 15 residues. Trimming took 6 bases from V and 5 from J; bases not matched to a gene: 4. In germline, CDR1 is MNHNS, CDR2 SASEGT. The CDR3 DNA follows: TGTGCCAGCAGCAGACTAGCGGGAGATACCGGGGAGCTGTTTTTT. It encodes CASSRLAGDTGELFF.

V is TRBV11-3 and J is TRBJ2-2; D assignment may be TRBD1 or TRBD2 (5 bases each). Deletions cut 6 bases from V and 2 bases from J, with 10 bases between. There are 14 residues in the CDR3. Germline loops: CDR1 SGHNT, CDR2 YENEEA. CDR3 coding DNA: TGTGCCAGCAGACGGGACGTCAACACCGGGGAGCTGTTTTTT. It translates to CASRRDVNTGELFF.

In its sample, this clone ranks as medium-sized. The rearrangement links TRBV28 to TRBJ2-3; D remains ambiguous. Trimming left V 3 bases short and J 0 bases short, with 13 bases between. Germline CDR1 MDHEN, CDR2 SYDVKM. CDR3 length: 16 amino acids. The CDR3 is CASSLVGGVSTDTQYF. The CDR3 nucleotides are TGTGCCAGCAGTTTGGTTGGCGGAGTTAGCACAGATACGCAGTATTTT. Together with reference TRBV28 and TRBJ2-3, the CDR3 gives the full variable domain: DVKVTQSSRYLVKRTGEKVFLECVQDMDHENMFWYRQDPGLGLRLIYFSYDVKMKEKGDIPEGYSVSREKKERFSLILESASTNQTSMYLCASSLVGGVSTDTQYFGPGTRLTVL.

This clone is categorized as medium-sized. V is TRBV6-1 and J is TRBJ2-3, with TRBD2 matching 10 bases. The CDR3 sequence is 16 residues long. Germline CDR1 is MNHNS and CDR2 is SASEGT. The ends lost 6 bases at V and 0 bases at J; junction bases unmatched: 6. CDR3 nucleotide sequence: TGTGCCAGCAGGCGCCTAGCGGGAGCTAGCACAGATACGCAGTATTTT. Translating it yields CASRRLAGASTDTQYF.

The rearrangement links TRBV10-2 to TRBJ2-1; D is possibly TRBD2 (7 bases). Germline V CDR1 and CDR2: WSHSY, SAAADI. This CDR3 region has 16 residues. The V and J ends lost 1 base and 4 bases respectively, with 14 bases between them. CDR3 sequence: CASSELEGGTYNEQFF. The DNA of the CDR3 is TGCGCCAGCAGTGAGTTAGAGGGGGGGACTTACAATGAGCAGTTCTTC.

This clone is labeled medium-sized. The V gene is TRBV6-1, the J gene TRBJ1-3; D unresolved. The CDR3 length is 13 residues. CDR1 and CDR2 from the germline V gene are MNHNS and SASEGT. The V and J ends lost 6 bases and 7 bases respectively, with 13 bases between them. DNA for the CDR3: TGTGCCAGCAGGTCCGTCCCCTTGAACACCATATATTTT. Its translation: CASRSVPLNTIYF.

In its sample, this clone ranks as medium-sized (0.01 to 0.1%). The chain joins TRBV20-1 to TRBJ1-6, with D uncertain. V was trimmed by 6 bases and J by 5 bases, leaving 11 bases between them. CDR3 size: 13 residues. Per germline, CDR1 DFQATT and CDR2 SNEGSKA (reference sequence). CDR3 in amino acids: CSAPGSNNSPLHF. CDR3 nucleotide sequence: TGCAGTGCACCTGGGTCCAATAATTCACCCCTCCACTTT.